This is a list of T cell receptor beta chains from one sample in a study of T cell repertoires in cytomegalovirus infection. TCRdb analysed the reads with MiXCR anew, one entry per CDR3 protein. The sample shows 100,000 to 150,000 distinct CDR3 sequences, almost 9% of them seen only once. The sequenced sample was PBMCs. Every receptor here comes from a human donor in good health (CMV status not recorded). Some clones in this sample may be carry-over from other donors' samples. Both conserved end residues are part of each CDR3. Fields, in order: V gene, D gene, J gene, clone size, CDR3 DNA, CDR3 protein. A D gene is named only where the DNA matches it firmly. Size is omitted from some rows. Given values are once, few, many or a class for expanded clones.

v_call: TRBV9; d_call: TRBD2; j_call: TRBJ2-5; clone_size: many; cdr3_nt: TGTGCCAGCAGCCTATCGGTCACTAGCGGGGGAGAGACCCAGTACTTC; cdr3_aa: CASSLSVTSGGETQYF
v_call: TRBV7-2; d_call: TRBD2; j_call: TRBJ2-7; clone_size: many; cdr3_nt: TGTGCCAGCAGCCCGGGACTAGCGGGAGGGCCGGGAGGGTACGAGCAGTACTTC; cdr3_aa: CASSPGLAGGPGGYEQYF
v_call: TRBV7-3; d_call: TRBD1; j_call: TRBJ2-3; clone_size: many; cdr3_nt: TGTGCCAGCAGCTCTCCAGGGGGATTGAGGACAGATACGCAGTATTTT; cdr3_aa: CASSSPGGLRTDTQYF
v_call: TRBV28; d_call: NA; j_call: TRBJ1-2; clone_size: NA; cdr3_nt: TGTGACACCAGAACACGACACGACTATGGCTACACCTTC; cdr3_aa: CDTRTRHDYGYTF
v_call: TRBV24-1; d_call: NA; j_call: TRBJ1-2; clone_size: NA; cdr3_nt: TGTGCCAAGAGAAGAAGGGGACGCCGGGGCTACACCTTC; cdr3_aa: CAKRRRGRRGYTF
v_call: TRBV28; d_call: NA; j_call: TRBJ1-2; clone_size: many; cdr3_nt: TGTGCCACCAAAAAGACAGGAGCTAACTATGGCTACACCTTC; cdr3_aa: CATKKTGANYGYTF
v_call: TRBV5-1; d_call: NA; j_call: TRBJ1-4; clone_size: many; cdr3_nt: TGCGCCAGCAGCTTGGGGGGACTGTTTTTT; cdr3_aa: CASSLGGLFF
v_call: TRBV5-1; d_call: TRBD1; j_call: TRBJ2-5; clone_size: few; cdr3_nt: TGCGCCAGCAGCCTATGGACAGGGCAAGAGACCCAGTACTTC; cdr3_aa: CASSLWTGQETQYF
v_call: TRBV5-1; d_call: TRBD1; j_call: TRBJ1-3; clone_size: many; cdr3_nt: TGCGCCAGCAGCGCCGACGGGACAGGCCATGGAAACACCATATATTTT; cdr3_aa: CASSADGTGHGNTIYF
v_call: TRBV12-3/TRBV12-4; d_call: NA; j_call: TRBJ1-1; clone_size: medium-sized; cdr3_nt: TGTGCCAGCAGTTTGGGGCCCGGGCCAGGCGGGTCTGAAGCTTTCTTT; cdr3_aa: CASSLGPGPGGSEAFF
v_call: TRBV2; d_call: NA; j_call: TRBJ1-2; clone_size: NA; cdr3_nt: TGTGCCAGCAGTGAATTCCTGAAATTGGGCTACACCTTC; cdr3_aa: CASSEFLKLGYTF
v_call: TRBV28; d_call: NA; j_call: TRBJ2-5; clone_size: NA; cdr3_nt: TGTGCCAGCAGTTCTGGACAGCCTCGGGAGACCCAGTACTTC; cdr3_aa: CASSSGQPRETQYF
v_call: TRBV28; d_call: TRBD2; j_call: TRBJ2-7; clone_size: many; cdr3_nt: TGTGCCAGCAGTTTATCAAGCGGGGTTTTCTTGGACGAGCAGTACTTC; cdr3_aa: CASSLSSGVFLDEQYF
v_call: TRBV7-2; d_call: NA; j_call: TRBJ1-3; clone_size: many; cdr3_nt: TGTGCCAGCAGCGCCACAGGGAGGAAGGAAAACACCATATATTTT; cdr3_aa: CASSATGRKENTIYF